The 5 T cell receptor beta chains below come from one sample, sequenced in a study of blood T cell repertoires in COVID-19. TCRdb keeps only in-frame clones here, not all; method: immunoSEQ multiplex PCR. The table lists a few hundred thousand clones, about 87% of them singletons, with more than 1.5% in the top ten. Sequenced sample: peripheral blood. Receptor source: a man aged 70 or older with acute or convalescent COVID-19.

CDR3 in DNA: TGTGCCAGCAGTTACTCAGGCGGGAGCTCCTACAATGAGCAGTTCTTC. Protein product: CASSYSGGSSYNEQFF. The chain couples TRBV6-2 or TRBV6-3 to TRBJ2-1; 7 positions match TRBD2. The V gene end was trimmed by 0 bases and the J gene end by 0 bases; junction bases not matched to a gene: 2. Germline V gene data show CDR1 as MNHEY and CDR2 as SVGEGT. The CDR3 spans 16 residues.

This chain links TRBV11-2 with TRBJ2-7, with D possibly TRBD2 on 5 matching bases. CDR1 and CDR2 (germline): SGHAT, FQNNGV. This CDR3 is built from 12 residues. The ends were cut back, 5 bases at V and 12 bases at J, with 17 bases in the middle. CDR3 protein: CASSVRDTTRYF. CDR3 coding DNA: TGTGCCAGCAGCGTCCGGGATACAACGCGGTACTTC.

The chain combines TRBV29-1 with TRBJ1-1; 10 bases are a match to TRBD1. V shed 7 bases and J 4 bases; nucleotides not matched to a gene: 6. Per germline, CDR1 SQVTM and CDR2 ANQGSEA. This CDR3 spans 13 amino acids. CDR3 sequence: CSAWDRGSTEAFF. The CDR3 coding sequence is TGCAGCGCGTGGGACAGGGGTTCCACTGAAGCTTTCTTT.

In its sample, this clone was seen once. The genes are TRBV9 and TRBJ2-7, with 7 nucleotides matching TRBD1. The CDR3 is made up of 17 amino acids. CDR1 and CDR2 from the germline V gene are SGDLS and YYNGEE. The V gene end was trimmed by 0 bases and the J gene end by 4 bases; junction bases not matched to a gene: 13. This CDR3 reads CASSVVSPQGQPYEQYF. The CDR3 DNA sequence: TGTGCCAGCAGCGTAGTATCCCCCCAGGGACAGCCTTACGAGCAGTACTTC.

The chain joins TRBV5-8 to TRBJ2-6; 7 bases align to TRBD1. The CDR3 covers 18 residues. J was trimmed by 0 bases and V by 4 bases; bases with no gene match: 10. Germline assignment: CDR1 SGHTS and CDR2 YDEGEE. CDR3 amino acids: CASSLLGGPISGANVLTF. The DNA for the CDR3 is TGTGCCAGCAGCCTTTTAGGGGGCCCCATCTCTGGGGCCAACGTCCTGACTTTC.